This T cell receptor beta chain originates from a study of beta chain features in type 1 diabetes. Study-level information: Patients were similar to healthy donors in age and gender (as well as in cell yields). Findings and caveats of the study: Across all four CD4+ subsets, people with type 1 diabetes showed modestly shorter TCRB CDR3s. Type 1 diabetes patients had VDJ junctions that carried fewer insertions and more deletions.

Staining for CD45RO/CCR7/CD25/CD127/CD95/CD27 allowed sorting of CD4+ naive, central memory, regulatory and stem cell-like memory cells. The CDR3 extends over 15 amino acids. Trimming took 5 bases from V and 4 from J; bases not matched to a gene: 10. Germline values: CDR1 SGHTA, CDR2 FQGNSA. The sequenced template was cDNA made from the entire isolated RNA. The assay was immunoSEQ multiplex PCR, and TCRdb's table has in-frame clones only and misses some. The data show about 340,000 clones, approximately 8.2% seen once. As to this clone: Its antigen is unidentified.

Sequencing was done on a sample of central memory CD4+ T cells from blood. The V gene is TRBV7-2, the J gene TRBJ1-1; TRBD1 matches 7 bases. The receptor's source is a woman aged 18-29 years in good health. The CDR3 coding sequence is TGTGCCAGCAGCCAAGCAGGGGGAGGGATCACTGAAGCTTTCTTT. Translation gives CASSQAGGGITEAFF.